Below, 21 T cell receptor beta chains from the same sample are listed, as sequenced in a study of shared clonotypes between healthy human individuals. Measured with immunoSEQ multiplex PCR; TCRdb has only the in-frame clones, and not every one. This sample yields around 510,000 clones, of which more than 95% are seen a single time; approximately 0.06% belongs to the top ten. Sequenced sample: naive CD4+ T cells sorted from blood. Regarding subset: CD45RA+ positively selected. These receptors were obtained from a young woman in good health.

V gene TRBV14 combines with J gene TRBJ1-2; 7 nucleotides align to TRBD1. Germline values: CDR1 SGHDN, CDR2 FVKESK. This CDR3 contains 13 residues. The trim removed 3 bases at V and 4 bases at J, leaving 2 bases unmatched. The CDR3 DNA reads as TGTGCCAGCAGCCACGGACAGGTCTATGGCTACACCTTC. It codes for CASSHGQVYGYTF. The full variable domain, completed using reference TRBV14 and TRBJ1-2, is EAGVTQFPSHSVIEKGQTVTLRCDPISGHDNLYWYRRVMGKEIKFLLHFVKESKQDESGMPNNRFLAERTGGTYSTLKVQPAELEDSGVYFCASSHGQVYGYTFGSGTRLTVV.

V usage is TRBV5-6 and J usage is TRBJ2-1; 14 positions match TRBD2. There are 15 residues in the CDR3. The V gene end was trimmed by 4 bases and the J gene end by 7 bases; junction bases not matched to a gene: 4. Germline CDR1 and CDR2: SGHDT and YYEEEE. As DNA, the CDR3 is TGTGCCAGCAGCCTGACTAGCGGGAGGGCGAATGAGCAGTTCTTC. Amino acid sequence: CASSLTSGRANEQFF.

The CDR3 loop reads CASSLVQRYTGELFF. CDR3 DNA: TGCGCCAGCAGCCTGGTACAGCGATACACCGGGGAGCTGTTTTTT. This chain connects TRBV5-1 to TRBJ2-2; D gene uncertain. The CDR3 extends over 15 amino acids. CDR1 is SGHRS and CDR2 is YFSETQ in the germline V gene. V lost 4 bases, J lost 3 bases, and 13 bases lay in between. Using reference TRBV5-1 and TRBJ2-2 for the parts outside the CDR3, the full variable domain is KAGVTQTPRYLIKTRGQQVTLSCSPISGHRSVSWYQQTPGQGLQFLFEYFSETQRNKGNFPGRFSGRQFSNSRSEMNVSTLELGDSALYLCASSLVQRYTGELFFGEGSRLTVL.

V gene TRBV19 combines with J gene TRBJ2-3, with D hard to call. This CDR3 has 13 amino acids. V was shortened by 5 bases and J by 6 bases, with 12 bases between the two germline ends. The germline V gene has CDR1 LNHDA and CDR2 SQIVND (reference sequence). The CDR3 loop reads CASSDSLGDTQYF. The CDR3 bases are TGTGCCAGTAGTGACTCCCTAGGGGATACGCAGTATTTT.

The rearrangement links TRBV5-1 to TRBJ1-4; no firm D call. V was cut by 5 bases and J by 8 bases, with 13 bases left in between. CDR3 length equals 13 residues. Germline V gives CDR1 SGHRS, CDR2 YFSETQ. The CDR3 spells CASRVGGQEKLFF. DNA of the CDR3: TGCGCCAGCAGGGTCGGAGGCCAGGAAAAACTGTTTTTT.

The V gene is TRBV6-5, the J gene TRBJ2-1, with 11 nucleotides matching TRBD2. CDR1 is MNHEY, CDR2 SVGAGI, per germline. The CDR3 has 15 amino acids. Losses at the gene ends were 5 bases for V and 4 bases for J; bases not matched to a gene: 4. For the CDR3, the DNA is TGTGCCAGCAGTAGACTAGCGGGGAGGTACAATGAGCAGTTCTTC. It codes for CASSRLAGRYNEQFF.

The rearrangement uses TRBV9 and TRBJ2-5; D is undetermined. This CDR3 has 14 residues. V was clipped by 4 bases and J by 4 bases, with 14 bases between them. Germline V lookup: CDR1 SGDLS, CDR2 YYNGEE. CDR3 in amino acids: CASSRVFGRETQYF. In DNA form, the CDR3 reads TGTGCCAGCAGCCGCGTATTTGGGCGAGAGACCCAGTACTTC.

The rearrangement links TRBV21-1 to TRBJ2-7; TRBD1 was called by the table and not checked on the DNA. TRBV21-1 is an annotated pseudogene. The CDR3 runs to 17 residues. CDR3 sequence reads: CASSKGGARGPSYEQYF. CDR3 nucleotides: TGTGCCAGCAGCAAAGGTGGGGCCAGGGGGCCCTCCTACGAGCAGTACTTC.

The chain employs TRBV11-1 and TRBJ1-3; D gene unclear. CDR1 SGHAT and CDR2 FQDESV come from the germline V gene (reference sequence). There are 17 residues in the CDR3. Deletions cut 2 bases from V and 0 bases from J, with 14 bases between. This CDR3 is CASSLRQAPTSGNTIYF. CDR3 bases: TGTGCCAGCAGCTTAAGGCAGGCCCCGACCTCTGGAAACACCATATATTTT.

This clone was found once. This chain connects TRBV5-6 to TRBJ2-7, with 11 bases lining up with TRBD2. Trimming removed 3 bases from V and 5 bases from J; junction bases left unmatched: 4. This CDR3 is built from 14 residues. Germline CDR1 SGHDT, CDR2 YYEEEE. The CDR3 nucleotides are TGTGCCAGCAGCTACCTAGCGGGAGGAGACGAGCAGTACTTC. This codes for CASSYLAGGDEQYF.

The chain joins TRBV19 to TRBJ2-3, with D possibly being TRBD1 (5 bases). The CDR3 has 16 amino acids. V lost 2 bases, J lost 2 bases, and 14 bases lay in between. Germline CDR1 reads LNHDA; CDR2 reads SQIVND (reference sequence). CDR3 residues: CASSIQGATDTDTQYF. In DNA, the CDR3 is TGTGCCAGTAGTATACAAGGGGCGACCGACACAGATACGCAGTATTTT.

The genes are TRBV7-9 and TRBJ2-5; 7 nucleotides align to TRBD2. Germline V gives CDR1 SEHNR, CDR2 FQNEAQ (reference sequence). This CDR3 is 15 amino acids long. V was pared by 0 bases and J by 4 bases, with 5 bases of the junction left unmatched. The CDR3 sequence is CASSLAGTGGETQYF. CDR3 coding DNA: TGTGCCAGCAGCTTAGCAGGTACGGGAGGAGAGACCCAGTACTTC.

The CDR3 protein is CASSLRTLSYEQYF. The CDR3 coding sequence is TGTGCCAGCAGCTTGCGGACTCTCTCCTACGAGCAGTACTTC. V and J are TRBV5-6 and TRBJ2-5; D perhaps matches TRBD2 (5 bases). The tail of the sequence fits TRBJ2-7 better, so the J call may be wrong. CDR1 and CDR2 (germline): SGHDT, YYEEEE. The CDR3 has 14 residues.

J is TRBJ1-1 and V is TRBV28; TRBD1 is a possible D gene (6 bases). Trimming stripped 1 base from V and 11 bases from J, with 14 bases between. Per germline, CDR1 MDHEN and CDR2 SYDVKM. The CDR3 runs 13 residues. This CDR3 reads CASSLSGAPAAFF. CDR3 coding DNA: TGTGCCAGCAGTTTATCAGGGGCCCCTGCCGCTTTCTTT. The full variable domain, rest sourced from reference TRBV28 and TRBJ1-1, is DVKVTQSSRYLVKRTGEKVFLECVQDMDHENMFWYRQDPGLGLRLIYFSYDVKMKEKGDIPEGYSVSREKKERFSLILESASTNQTSMYLCASSLSGAPAAFFGQGTRLTVV.

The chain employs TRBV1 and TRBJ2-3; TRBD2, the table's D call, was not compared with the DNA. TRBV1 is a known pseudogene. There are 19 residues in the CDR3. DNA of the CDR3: TGCACCAGCAGCCAAAATGCCCTTACTAGCGGGATAATAACAGATACGCAGTATTTT. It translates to CTSSQNALTSGIITDTQYF.

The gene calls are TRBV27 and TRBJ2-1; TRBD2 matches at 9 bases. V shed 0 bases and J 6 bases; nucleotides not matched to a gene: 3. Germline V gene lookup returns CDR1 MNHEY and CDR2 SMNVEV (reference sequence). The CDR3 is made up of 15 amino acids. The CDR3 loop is CASSLSLAGFNEQFF. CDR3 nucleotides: TGTGCCAGCAGTTTATCACTAGCGGGTTTCAATGAGCAGTTCTTC.

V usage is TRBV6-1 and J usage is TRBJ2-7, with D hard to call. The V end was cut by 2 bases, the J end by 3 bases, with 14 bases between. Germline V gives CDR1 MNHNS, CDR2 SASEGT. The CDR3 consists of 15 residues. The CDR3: CASSESGRLDYEQYF. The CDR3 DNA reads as TGTGCCAGCAGTGAATCCGGACGGCTAGACTACGAGCAGTACTTC.

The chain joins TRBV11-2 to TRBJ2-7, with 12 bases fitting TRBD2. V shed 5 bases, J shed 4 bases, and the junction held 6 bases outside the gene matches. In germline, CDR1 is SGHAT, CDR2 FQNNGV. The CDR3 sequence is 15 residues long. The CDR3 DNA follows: TGTGCCAGCAGCCCCGGACTAGCGGGATCTTACGAGCAGTACTTC. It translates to CASSPGLAGSYEQYF.

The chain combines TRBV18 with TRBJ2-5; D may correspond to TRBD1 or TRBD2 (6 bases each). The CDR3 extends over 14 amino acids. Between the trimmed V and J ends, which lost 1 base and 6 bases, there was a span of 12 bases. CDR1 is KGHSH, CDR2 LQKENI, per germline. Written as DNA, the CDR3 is TGTGCCAGCTCACCACTTGAAGGGGGGAAGACCCAGTACTTC. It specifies CASSPLEGGKTQYF.

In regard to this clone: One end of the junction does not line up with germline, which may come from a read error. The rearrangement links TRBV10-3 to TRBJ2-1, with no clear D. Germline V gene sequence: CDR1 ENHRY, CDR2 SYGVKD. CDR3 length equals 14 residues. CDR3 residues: CAINEDASYNEQFF. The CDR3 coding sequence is TGTGCCATCAATGAGGACGCCTCCTACAATGAGCAGTTCTTC.

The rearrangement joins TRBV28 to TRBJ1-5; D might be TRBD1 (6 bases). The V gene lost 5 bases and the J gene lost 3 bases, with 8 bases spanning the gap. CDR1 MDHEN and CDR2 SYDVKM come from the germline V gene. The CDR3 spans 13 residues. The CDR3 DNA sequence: TGTGCCAGCAGTACAGGGTACAATCAGCCCCAGCATTTT. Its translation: CASSTGYNQPQHF.